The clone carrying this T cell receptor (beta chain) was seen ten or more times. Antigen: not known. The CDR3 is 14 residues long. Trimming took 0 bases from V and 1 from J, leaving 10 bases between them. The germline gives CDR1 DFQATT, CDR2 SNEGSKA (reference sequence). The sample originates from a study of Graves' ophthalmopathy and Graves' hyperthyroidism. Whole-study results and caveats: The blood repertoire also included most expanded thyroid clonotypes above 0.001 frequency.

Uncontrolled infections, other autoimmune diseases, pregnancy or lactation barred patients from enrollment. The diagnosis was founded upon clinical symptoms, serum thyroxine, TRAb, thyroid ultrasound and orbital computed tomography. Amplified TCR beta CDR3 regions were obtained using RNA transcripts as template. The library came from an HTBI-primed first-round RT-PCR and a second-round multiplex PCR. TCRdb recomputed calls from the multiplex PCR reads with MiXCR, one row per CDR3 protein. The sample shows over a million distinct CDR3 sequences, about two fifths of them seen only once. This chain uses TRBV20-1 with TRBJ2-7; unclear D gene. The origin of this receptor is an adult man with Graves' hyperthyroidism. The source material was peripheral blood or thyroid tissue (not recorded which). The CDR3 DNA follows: TGCAGTGCTAGAGATTCCAGGCGGTCCTACGAGCAGTACTTC. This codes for CSARDSRRSYEQYF.